These 5 T cell receptor beta chains originate from one sample sequenced in a study of blood T cell repertoires in COVID-19. This table comes from immunoSEQ multiplex PCR, and its TCRdb copy is limited to in-frame clones, with some not included. The table records a few hundred thousand clones, approximately 86% of them present only once. The specimen sequenced was PBMCs or T cells enriched from blood (not recorded which). The source is a woman in her thirties or forties with acute COVID-19.

A single count supports this clone. The rearrangement joins TRBV7-7 to TRBJ2-1, with 9 bases matching TRBD1. J lost 8 bases, V lost 1 base, and 6 bases had no gene match. The germline CDR1 and CDR2 sequences are SSHAT and FNYEAQ (reference sequence). The length of the CDR3 is 15 residues. The CDR3 here is CASSLEQGAGYEQFF. The CDR3, as DNA: TGTGCCAGCAGCTTAGAACAGGGGGCAGGGTATGAGCAGTTCTTC.

This chain links TRBV5-6 with TRBJ1-5, with 9 bases that match TRBD1. Germline CDR1 and CDR2: SGHDT and YYEEEE. The CDR3 spans 15 residues. J was trimmed by 2 bases and V by 2 bases; bases with no gene match: 2. The CDR3 loop reads CASSLQGAGNQPQHF. The DNA of the CDR3 is TGTGCCAGCAGCTTACAGGGGGCTGGCAATCAGCCCCAGCATTTT.

The CDR3 DNA is TGTGCCAGCGGACTTAGCGGGAGGTCAAGTTCTATCGGGGAGCTGTTTTTT. It codes for CASGLSGRSSSIGELFF. The chain couples TRBV7-3 to TRBJ2-2; 10 bases agree with TRBD2. Looked up from germline, CDR1 is SGHTA and CDR2 is FQGTGA. The CDR3 is 17 residues long. Trimming at V came to 8 bases and at J to 7 bases, leaving 16 bases not matched to a gene.

The chain is built from TRBV3-1 (or the pseudogene TRBV3-2) and TRBJ2-1; 12 bases agree with TRBD2. Germline V gives CDR1 LGHDT, CDR2 YNNKEL (reference sequence). The CDR3 has 20 amino acids. The J segment lost 1 base and the V segment lost 1 base, leaving 11 bases of the junction unmatched. The CDR3 is CASSQGPASGRAKSYNEQFF. CDR3 sequence (DNA): TGTGCCAGCAGCCAAGGTCCCGCTAGCGGGAGGGCCAAGTCCTACAATGAGCAGTTCTTC.

The chain joins TRBV5-1 to TRBJ2-5, with 9 bases aligning to TRBD1. V trimming: 5 bases; J trimming: 1 base; junction bases outside the gene matches: 3. This CDR3 is 14 amino acids long. CDR1 SGHRS and CDR2 YFSETQ come from the germline V gene. CDR3 region: CASRSTGGQETQYF. Written as DNA, the CDR3 is TGCGCCAGCAGGTCGACAGGGGGCCAAGAGACCCAGTACTTC. The full variable domain, its missing parts supplied by reference TRBV5-1 and TRBJ2-5, is KAGVTQTPRYLIKTRGQQVTLSCSPISGHRSVSWYQQTPGQGLQFLFEYFSETQRNKGNFPGRFSGRQFSNSRSEMNVSTLELGDSALYLCASRSTGGQETQYFGPGTRLLVL.